This TCR beta chain was observed in a study of T cell responses to AZD1222 COVID-19 vaccine. Produced via immunoSEQ multiplex PCR; TCRdb's table is partial and in-frame only. The data show 140,000 to 150,000 clones, 80% to 95% seen once. The TCR sequence derives from an adult in good health. The sample was peripheral blood, taken on day 0 of AZD1222 vaccination.

CDR3 region: CASSQDRGAEAFF. In DNA, the CDR3 is TGTGCCAGTAGTCAGGACAGGGGGGCTGAAGCTTTCTTT. V is TRBV19 and J is TRBJ1-1; TRBD1 matches 10 bases. CDR1 LNHDA and CDR2 SQIVND come from the germline V gene (reference sequence). The CDR3 is 13 residues long. J was trimmed by 6 bases and V by 5 bases; bases with no gene match: 3.